This TCR beta chain emerged from a study of cytomegalovirus exposure and HLA in healthy donors. The study's findings and limits: Subsequent analysis of the 100 to 150 validation repertoires found a tendency for first-cohort TCR clusters to co-occur. The study designated some 180 TCR beta chains cytomegalovirus-associated.

Sequenced by immunoSEQ multiplex PCR; TCRdb stores in-frame clones only, minus some. The table records a few hundred thousand clones, about 86% of them present only once. With regard to this clone: What it recognizes is unknown. Mismatch with germline at one junction end may stem from a read error.

From germline, CDR1 is SGHAT and CDR2 FQNNGV. This CDR3 has 17 residues. V and J are TRBV11-2 and TRBJ2-7; 7 bases are a match to TRBD2. Sequencing was performed on PBMCs. This clonotype originated in a woman younger than 35 in good health and CMV-seronegative. CDR3 DNA: TGTGCCAGCAGCTCCCCGTCCTCTCGGCGGGAGAAAGTGGCGTCGGACTTC. It yields the protein CASSSPSSRREKVASDF. Filled out from reference TRBV11-2 and TRBJ2-7, the complete variable domain reads EAGVAQSPRYKIIEKRQSVAFWCNPISGHATLYWYQQILGQGPKLLIQFQNNGVVDDSQLPKDRFSAERLKGVDSTLKIQPAKLEDSAVYLCASSSPSSRREKVASDFGPGTRLTVT.